Shown below are 21 T cell receptor beta chains from a single sample sequenced in a study of CD8 T cells in ankylosing spondylitis. TCRdb reprocessed the 5' RACE reads via MiXCR and lists one record per CDR3 protein. Here the sample spans 300,000 to 400,000 distinct CDR3 sequences, about 15% being singletons. The sample taken for sequencing was blood, either unsorted or a sorted T cell fraction (not recorded which). The receptors here all came from a male donor with ankylosing spondylitis or in good health (not recorded which).

This clonotype was seen more than once but under ten times. V and J are TRBV27 and TRBJ2-5, with TRBD2 as a possible D gene (5 bases). The CDR3 is made up of 13 amino acids. V lost 3 bases to trimming and J lost 7 bases, with 12 bases between them. Germline V gene data show CDR1 as MNHEY and CDR2 as SMNVEV (reference sequence). CDR3 loop: CASSFSGGGTQYF. The CDR3 DNA follows: TGTGCCAGCAGTTTTTCAGGCGGAGGGACCCAGTACTTC.

The CDR3 DNA sequence: TGTGCCAGCAGTGAGGAGCGCGATACGGAGACCCAGTACTTC. Protein sequence: CASSEERDTETQYF. The V and J genes are TRBV6-1 and TRBJ2-5; D is ambiguous. Germline lookup yields CDR1 MNHNS and CDR2 SASEGT. The CDR3 extends over 14 amino acids. The germline V and J ends were trimmed by 3 bases and 5 bases, with 13 bases remaining between them.

This clonotype appeared many times. This rearrangement joins TRBV20-1 to TRBJ2-5; D is unresolved. This CDR3 spans 14 amino acids. Between the trimmed V and J ends, which lost 6 bases and 2 bases, there was a span of 16 bases. CDR1 DFQATT and CDR2 SNEGSKA come from the germline V gene (reference sequence). The CDR3 DNA follows: TGCAGTGCGAGACGCTGGGATTCACAAGAGACCCAGTACTTC. As protein: CSARRWDSQETQYF.

This chain connects TRBV13 to TRBJ2-3; D perhaps matches TRBD2 (5 bases). V was pared by 7 bases and J by 1 base, with 9 bases between. CDR1 and CDR2 (germline): PRHDT, FYEKMQ (reference sequence). CDR3 length equals 13 residues. The CDR3 region is CASNGGRTDTQYF. The CDR3 region has the DNA TGTGCCAGCAACGGCGGGCGCACAGATACGCAGTATTTT.

The V call is TRBV12-3 or TRBV12-4, the J call TRBJ2-5; D could derive from TRBD1 or TRBD2 (5 bases each). The CDR3 runs 14 residues. Trimming took 5 bases from V and 5 from J, leaving 15 bases between them. CDR3: CASSPGLRRETQYF. CDR3 nucleotide sequence: TGTGCCAGCAGTCCGGGGCTCCGGAGGGAGACCCAGTACTTC.

V gene TRBV20-1 combines with J gene TRBJ2-2; TRBD1 is a possible D gene (5 bases). Trimming took 3 bases from V and 2 from J, leaving 10 bases between them. CDR3 length: 14 amino acids. Germline V gene lookup returns CDR1 DFQATT and CDR2 SNEGSKA (reference sequence). The DNA of the CDR3 is TGCAGTGCTAGTAAGGGGCTTAACACCGGGGAGCTGTTTTTT. Translating it yields CSASKGLNTGELFF.

This chain links TRBV20-1 with TRBJ2-1; D gene uncertain. Deletions cut 0 bases from V and 5 bases from J, with 11 bases between. This CDR3 has 14 residues. The germline V gene encodes CDR1 DFQATT and CDR2 SNEGSKA (reference sequence). This CDR3 reads CSARDGTVNNEQFF. The CDR3 DNA reads TGCAGTGCTAGAGATGGAACGGTCAACAATGAGCAGTTCTTC.

This clonotype was detected a few times. The rearrangement joins TRBV5-1 to TRBJ1-6, with 9 bases lining up with TRBD1. V gave up 9 bases and J gave up 7 bases; unmatched junction bases: 8. CDR3 length: 14 amino acids. Germline V gene sequence: CDR1 SGHRS, CDR2 YFSETQ. The CDR3 bases are TGCGCCACCTCACAGGGGGCCGAAAATTCACCCCTCCACTTT. This sequence encodes CATSQGAENSPLHF.

The chain couples TRBV7-9 to TRBJ1-4; D is undetermined. Germline V CDR1 and CDR2: SEHNR, FQNEAQ (reference sequence). V shed 5 bases and J shed 7 bases, with 14 bases lying between them. The CDR3 runs 14 residues. The CDR3, as DNA: TGTGCCAGCAGCAGGCGGGGTTTAGGTGAAAAACTGTTTTTT. It yields the protein CASSRRGLGEKLFF.

This clonotype was counted a few times. The chain combines TRBV10-3 with TRBJ2-5, with a tentative D call TRBD2 (5 bases). CDR1 and CDR2 from the germline V gene are ENHRY and SYGVKD. This CDR3 has 15 amino acids. V was shortened by 8 bases and J by 2 bases, with 18 bases between the two germline ends. The CDR3 is CAIGGLAAAQETQYF. The CDR3 DNA follows: TGTGCCATCGGAGGCTTAGCAGCGGCTCAAGAGACCCAGTACTTC.

The V gene is TRBV29-1, the J gene TRBJ2-7, with 7 bases identical to TRBD1. The CDR3 runs 14 residues. In germline, CDR1 is SQVTM, CDR2 ANQGSEA. With V trimmed by 6 bases and J by 3 bases, 11 bases remained unmatched. The CDR3 DNA reads TGCAGCGTGGGAGACAGGGCCTTACGCTACGAGCAGTACTTC. This sequence encodes CSVGDRALRYEQYF.

The chain uses TRBV6-1 and TRBJ1-1, with D hard to call. The CDR3 extends over 14 amino acids. Looked up from germline, CDR1 is MNHNS and CDR2 is SASEGT. The V end was cut by 5 bases, the J end by 1 base, with 11 bases between. DNA of the CDR3: TGTGCCAGCAGTACCACGCCCACGAACACTGAAGCTTTCTTT. It is translated as CASSTTPTNTEAFF.

This clonotype was recorded at least ten times. The chain links TRBV19 to TRBJ2-3; D perhaps matches TRBD1 (5 bases). With 5 bases removed from V and 2 bases from J, the gap between germline ends came to 14 bases. Germline CDR1 LNHDA, CDR2 SQIVND (reference sequence). The CDR3 has 15 residues. The CDR3 reads CASSDRGSYTDTQYF. Written as DNA, the CDR3 is TGTGCCAGTAGTGATAGGGGATCTTACACAGATACGCAGTATTTT.

This sequence joins TRBV12-3 or TRBV12-4 and TRBJ1-1; D is uncertain. V was clipped by 5 bases and J by 10 bases, with 20 bases between them. This CDR3 contains 14 residues. CDR3: CASSLSGGGSGAFF. CDR3 DNA: TGTGCCAGCAGTCTAAGTGGTGGAGGTTCCGGAGCTTTCTTT.

This sequence joins TRBV7-8 and TRBJ2-5; TRBD2 might be the D (6 bases). The V gene lost 3 bases and the J gene lost 2 bases, with 10 bases spanning the gap. CDR3 length: 14 residues. In germline, CDR1 is SGHVS, CDR2 FQNEAQ. Here the CDR3 DNA reads TGTGCCAGCAGCTTCGGGGAGGTTCAAGAGACCCAGTACTTC. Protein: CASSFGEVQETQYF.

This sequence joins TRBV5-1 and TRBJ2-1; weak D call: TRBD1 (6 bases). The CDR3 runs to 17 residues. Germline V lookup: CDR1 SGHRS, CDR2 YFSETQ. The germline V and J ends were trimmed by 0 bases and 6 bases, with 19 bases remaining between them. The CDR3 region has the DNA TGCGCCAGCAGCTTGGAATCCAGGGGTAGGGGTTCCAATGAGCAGTTCTTC. It is translated as CASSLESRGRGSNEQFF. The full variable domain, with the rest looked up from reference TRBV5-1 and TRBJ2-1, is KAGVTQTPRYLIKTRGQQVTLSCSPISGHRSVSWYQQTPGQGLQFLFEYFSETQRNKGNFPGRFSGRQFSNSRSEMNVSTLELGDSALYLCASSLESRGRGSNEQFFGPGTRLTVL.

This clonotype was seen a few times. The chain links TRBV5-1 to TRBJ2-1, with D tentatively TRBD2 (6 bases). Germline values: CDR1 SGHRS, CDR2 YFSETQ. The CDR3 consists of 13 residues. Trimming cost V 2 bases and J 10 bases, with 13 bases left between them. DNA of the CDR3: TGCGCCAGCAGCTTAGGACTACCCTCGGAGCAGTTCTTC. It encodes CASSLGLPSEQFF.

This clonotype has just a few counts. The chain has TRBV3-1 and TRBJ1-1; 7 bases agree with TRBD1. The junction had 0 bases not matched to a gene; V was cut back by 8 bases and J by 0 bases. The germline gives CDR1 LGHDT, CDR2 YNNKEL (reference sequence). CDR3 length: 12 residues. CDR3 coding DNA: TGTGCCAGCGGGACAGTGAACACTGAAGCTTTCTTT. Protein: CASGTVNTEAFF.

This rearrangement joins TRBV5-5 to TRBJ1-3; no firm D call. CDR1 is SGHKS, CDR2 YYEKEE, per germline (reference sequence). V dropped 5 bases and J dropped 0 bases, with 9 bases sitting between them. This CDR3 spans 14 amino acids. This CDR3 is CASSSTSSGNTIYF. The DNA for the CDR3 is TGTGCCAGCAGTTCGACGAGCTCTGGAAACACCATATATTTT.

This clonotype was counted a few times. CDR3 coding DNA: TGTGCCAGCAGTTTAACTAGCCTGTCCGAGCAGTTCTTC. It is translated as CASSLTSLSEQFF. The chain carries TRBV6-4 and TRBJ2-1; maybe TRBD2 (6 bases). V dropped 5 bases and J dropped 10 bases, with 15 bases sitting between them. Per germline, CDR1 MRHNA and CDR2 SNTAGT. The CDR3 is 13 amino acids.

The V gene is TRBV2, the J gene TRBJ2-7, with a tentative D call TRBD1 (5 bases). V was shortened by 3 bases and J by 4 bases, with 13 bases between the two germline ends. The germline CDR1 and CDR2 sequences are SNHLY and FYNNEI. There are 14 residues in the CDR3. The CDR3 nucleotides read TGTGCCAGCAGTGACCGGACACAAATATACGAGCAGTACTTC. It codes for CASSDRTQIYEQYF.